The rows below give T cell receptor beta chains drawn from one sample of a study of CD8 T cells in Susac syndrome. TCRdb reprocessed the immunoSEQ multiplex PCR reads with MiXCR, giving one entry per CDR3 protein. The table records around 180,000 distinct CDR3 sequences, roughly 92% of them present only once. Sequencing was performed on CD4+ T cells from PBMCs. The receptors originated from a human donor with multiple sclerosis. The CDR3 runs from the conserved cysteine through the conserved F or W.

j_call: TRBJ1-3
v_call: TRBV20-1
cdr3_aa: CSAERSDSGNTIYF

j_call: TRBJ1-1
v_call: TRBV12-3/TRBV12-4
cdr3_aa: CASSVQGGTEAFF

j_call: TRBJ2-7
v_call: TRBV20-1
cdr3_aa: CSATGPEGEQYF

j_call: TRBJ1-1
v_call: TRBV24-1
cdr3_aa: CATARDGNTEAFF

j_call: TRBJ2-3
v_call: TRBV3-1
cdr3_aa: CASSQRTDTQYF

j_call: TRBJ2-1
v_call: TRBV20-1
cdr3_aa: CSARVGGGLQFF

j_call: TRBJ1-4
v_call: TRBV20-1
cdr3_aa: CSAAGGGAPATNEKLFF

j_call: TRBJ2-3
v_call: TRBV28
cdr3_aa: CASSLAGGQADTQYF

j_call: TRBJ2-7
v_call: TRBV10-2
cdr3_aa: CASQLAGASYEQYF

j_call: TRBJ1-1
v_call: TRBV6-1
cdr3_aa: CASSEGLGGDTEAFF

j_call: TRBJ2-6
v_call: TRBV10-3
cdr3_aa: CAISGQGKANVLTF

j_call: TRBJ2-2
v_call: TRBV9
cdr3_aa: CASSPSTSGNTGELFF

j_call: TRBJ2-5
v_call: TRBV2
cdr3_aa: CAGSGSGQETQYF

j_call: TRBJ2-1
v_call: TRBV12-3/TRBV12-4
cdr3_aa: CASSPSIYNEQFF

j_call: TRBJ2-5
v_call: TRBV29-1
cdr3_aa: CSVSHQYQETQYF

j_call: TRBJ1-1
v_call: TRBV12-3/TRBV12-4
cdr3_aa: CASSTGQGELNTEAFF

j_call: TRBJ2-2
v_call: TRBV19
cdr3_aa: CARETGPGTGELFF

j_call: TRBJ2-3
v_call: TRBV5-6
cdr3_aa: CASSLRASVGTDTQYF

j_call: TRBJ1-5
v_call: TRBV28
cdr3_aa: CASSAGSQPQHF

j_call: TRBJ2-7
v_call: TRBV23-1
cdr3_aa: CASSQLQGSYEQYF

j_call: TRBJ2-3
v_call: TRBV6-5
cdr3_aa: CASSYGDRGLPDTQYF

j_call: TRBJ1-4
v_call: TRBV7-9
cdr3_aa: CASSRPGPLRGSTNEKLFF

j_call: TRBJ2-2
v_call: TRBV20-1
cdr3_aa: CSARSPYTGELFF

j_call: TRBJ1-6
v_call: TRBV14
cdr3_aa: CASSRRQGYSPLHF

j_call: TRBJ2-7
v_call: TRBV19
cdr3_aa: CASSTTGTGPPYF

j_call: TRBJ2-3
v_call: TRBV3-1
cdr3_aa: CASSRGVGLKADTQYF

j_call: TRBJ1-5
v_call: TRBV12-3/TRBV12-4
cdr3_aa: CASSLALSQPQHF

j_call: TRBJ2-1
v_call: TRBV3-1
cdr3_aa: CASSGLAGGRRNEQFF

j_call: TRBJ2-2
v_call: TRBV6-2/TRBV6-3
cdr3_aa: CASSYFASGSRTGELFF

j_call: TRBJ2-7
v_call: TRBV28
cdr3_aa: CASGGYYEQYF

j_call: TRBJ1-6
v_call: TRBV30
cdr3_aa: CAWRPSPLHF

j_call: TRBJ1-5
v_call: TRBV12-3/TRBV12-4
cdr3_aa: CASTLTGQGGQPQHF

j_call: TRBJ1-5
v_call: TRBV28
cdr3_aa: CASSFVDSWGNQPQHF

j_call: TRBJ1-2
v_call: TRBV7-3
cdr3_aa: CASSLGLGQGNYTF

j_call: TRBJ1-2
v_call: TRBV5-1
cdr3_aa: CASSLDVNYGYTF

j_call: TRBJ1-2
v_call: TRBV20-1
cdr3_aa: CSASGVGGSNYGYTF

j_call: TRBJ1-5
v_call: TRBV6-5
cdr3_aa: CASSYRRGGHDQPQHF

j_call: TRBJ2-7
v_call: TRBV28
cdr3_aa: CASRPQGSSYEQYF

j_call: TRBJ2-5
v_call: TRBV28
cdr3_aa: CASGGGQETQYF

j_call: TRBJ1-5
v_call: TRBV7-2
cdr3_aa: CASSSRGNQPQHF

j_call: TRBJ1-2
v_call: TRBV28
cdr3_aa: CASSPLLYGYTF

j_call: TRBJ1-2
v_call: TRBV28
cdr3_aa: CASYRGYGYTF

j_call: TRBJ2-1
v_call: TRBV19
cdr3_aa: CASSLKSSYNEQFF

j_call: TRBJ2-1
v_call: TRBV30
cdr3_aa: CASGRAYNEQFF

j_call: TRBJ1-2
v_call: TRBV10-3
cdr3_aa: CAISESPGNNYGYTF